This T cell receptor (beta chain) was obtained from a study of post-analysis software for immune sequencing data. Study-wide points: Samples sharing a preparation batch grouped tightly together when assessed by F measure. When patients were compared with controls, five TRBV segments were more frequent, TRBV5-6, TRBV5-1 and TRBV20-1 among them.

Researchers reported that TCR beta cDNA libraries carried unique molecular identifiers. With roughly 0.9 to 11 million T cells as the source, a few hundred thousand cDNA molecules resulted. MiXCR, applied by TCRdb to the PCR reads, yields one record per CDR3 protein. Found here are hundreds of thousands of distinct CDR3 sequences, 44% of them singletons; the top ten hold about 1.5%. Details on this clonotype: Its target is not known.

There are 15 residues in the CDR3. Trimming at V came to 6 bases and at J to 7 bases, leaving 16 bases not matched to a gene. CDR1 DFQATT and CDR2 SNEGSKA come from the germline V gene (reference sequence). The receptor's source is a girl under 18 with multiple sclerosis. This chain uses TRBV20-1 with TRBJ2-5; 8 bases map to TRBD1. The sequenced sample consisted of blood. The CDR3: CSAPGDRWSMGTQYF. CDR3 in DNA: TGCAGTGCCCCCGGGGACAGGTGGAGTATGGGGACCCAGTACTTC.